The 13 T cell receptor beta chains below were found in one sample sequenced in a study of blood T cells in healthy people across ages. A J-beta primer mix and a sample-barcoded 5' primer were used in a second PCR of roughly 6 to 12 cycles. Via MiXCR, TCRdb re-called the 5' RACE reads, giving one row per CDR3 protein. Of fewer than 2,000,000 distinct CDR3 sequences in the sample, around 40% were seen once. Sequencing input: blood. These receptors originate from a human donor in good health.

Here the CDR3 reads CASSLVTDSNEKLFF. The CDR3 bases are TGCGCCAGCAGCTTGGTGACAGATTCTAATGAAAAACTGTTTTTT. This rearrangement joins TRBV5-1 to TRBJ1-4; possible D gene TRBD1, 5 bases. V was shortened by 0 bases and J by 3 bases, with 9 bases between the two germline ends. CDR1 is SGHRS, CDR2 YFSETQ, per germline. CDR3 length equals 15 residues.

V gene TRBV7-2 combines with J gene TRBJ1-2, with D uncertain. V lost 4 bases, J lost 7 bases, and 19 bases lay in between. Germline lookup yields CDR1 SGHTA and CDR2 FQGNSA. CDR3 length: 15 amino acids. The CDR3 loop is CASSSPPSGVGGYTF. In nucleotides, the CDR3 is TGTGCCAGCAGCTCCCCACCCTCAGGAGTCGGTGGCTACACCTTC.

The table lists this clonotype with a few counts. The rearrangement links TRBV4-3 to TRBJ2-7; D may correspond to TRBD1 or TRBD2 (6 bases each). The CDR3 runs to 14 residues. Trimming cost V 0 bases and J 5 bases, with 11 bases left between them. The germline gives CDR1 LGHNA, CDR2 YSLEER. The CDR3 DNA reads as TGCGCCAGCAGCCAAGATTCGGGGGCGAACGAGCAGTACTTC. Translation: CASSQDSGANEQYF.

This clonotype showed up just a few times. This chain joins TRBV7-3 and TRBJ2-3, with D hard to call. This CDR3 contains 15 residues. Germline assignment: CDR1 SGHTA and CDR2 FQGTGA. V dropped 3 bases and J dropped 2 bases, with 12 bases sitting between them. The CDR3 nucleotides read TGTGCCAGCAGCTTGGTAGGGATAGACACAGATACGCAGTATTTT. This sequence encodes CASSLVGIDTDTQYF.

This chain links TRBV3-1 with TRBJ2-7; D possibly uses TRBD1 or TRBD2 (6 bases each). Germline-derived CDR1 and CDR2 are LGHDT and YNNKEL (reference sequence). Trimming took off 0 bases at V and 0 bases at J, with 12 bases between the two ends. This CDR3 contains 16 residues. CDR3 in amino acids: CASSQEFWGASYEQYF. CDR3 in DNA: TGTGCCAGCAGCCAAGAGTTTTGGGGGGCCTCCTACGAGCAGTACTTC.

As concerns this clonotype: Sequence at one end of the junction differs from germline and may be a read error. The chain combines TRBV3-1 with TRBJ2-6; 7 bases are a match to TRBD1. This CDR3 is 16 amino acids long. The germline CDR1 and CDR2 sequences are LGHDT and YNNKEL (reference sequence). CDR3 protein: CASSVSQGSGANVPTF. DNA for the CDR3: TGTGCCAGCAGCGTCTCACAGGGGTCTGGGGCCAACGTCCCGACTTTC.

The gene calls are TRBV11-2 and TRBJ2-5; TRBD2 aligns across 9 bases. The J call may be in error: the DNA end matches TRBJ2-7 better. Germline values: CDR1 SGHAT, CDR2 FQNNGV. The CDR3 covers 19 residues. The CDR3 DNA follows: TGTGCCAGCAGCTTAAGTTGGTGGCTAGCGGGATCTGGATACGACGAGCAGTACTTC. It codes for CASSLSWWLAGSGYDEQYF.

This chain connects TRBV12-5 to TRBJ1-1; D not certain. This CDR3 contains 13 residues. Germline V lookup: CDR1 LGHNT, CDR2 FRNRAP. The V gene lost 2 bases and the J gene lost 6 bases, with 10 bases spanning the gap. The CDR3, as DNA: TGTGCTAGTGGTTTGACGGGGTTCCCTGAAGCTTTCTTT. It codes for CASGLTGFPEAFF.

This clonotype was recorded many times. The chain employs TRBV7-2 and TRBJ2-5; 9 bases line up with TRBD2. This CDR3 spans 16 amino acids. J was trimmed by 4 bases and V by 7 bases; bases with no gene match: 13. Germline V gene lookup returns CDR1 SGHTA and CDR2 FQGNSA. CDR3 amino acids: CASTSEPGLALETQYF. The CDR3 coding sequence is TGTGCCAGCACCTCAGAACCGGGACTAGCTTTAGAGACCCAGTACTTC. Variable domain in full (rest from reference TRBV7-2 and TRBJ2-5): GAGVSQSPSNKVTEKGKDVELRCDPISGHTALYWYRQSLGQGLEFLIYFQGNSAPDKSGLPSDRFSAERTGGSVSTLTIQRTQQEDSAVYLCASTSEPGLALETQYFGPGTRLLVL.

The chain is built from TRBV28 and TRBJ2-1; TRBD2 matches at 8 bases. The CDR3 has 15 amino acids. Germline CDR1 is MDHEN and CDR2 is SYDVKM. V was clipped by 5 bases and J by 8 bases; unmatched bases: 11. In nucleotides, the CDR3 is TGTGCCAGCAGTCGCGCGGGACTAGGAGTGGATGAGCAGTTCTTC. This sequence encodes CASSRAGLGVDEQFF.

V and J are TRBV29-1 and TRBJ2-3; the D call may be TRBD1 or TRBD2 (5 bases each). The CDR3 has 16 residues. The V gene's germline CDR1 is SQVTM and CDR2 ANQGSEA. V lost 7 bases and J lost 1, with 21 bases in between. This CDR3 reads CSAHLGRVVGTDTQYF. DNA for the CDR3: TGCAGCGCCCACCTGGGACGAGTTGTGGGCACAGATACGCAGTATTTT.

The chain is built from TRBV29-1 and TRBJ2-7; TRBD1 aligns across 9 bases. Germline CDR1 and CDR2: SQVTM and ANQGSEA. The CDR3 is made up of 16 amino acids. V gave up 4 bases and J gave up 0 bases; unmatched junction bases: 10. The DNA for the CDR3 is TGCAGCGTTGGATCACAGGGGGCATTTAGCTCCTACGAGCAGTACTTC. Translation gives CSVGSQGAFSSYEQYF.

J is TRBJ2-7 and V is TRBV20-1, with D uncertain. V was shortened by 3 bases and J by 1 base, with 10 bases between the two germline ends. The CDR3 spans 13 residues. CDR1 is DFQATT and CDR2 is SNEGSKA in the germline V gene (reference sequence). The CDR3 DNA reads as TGCAGTGCTAGTTTAAGGGTTTCCTACGAGCAGTACTTC. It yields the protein CSASLRVSYEQYF.